A selection of T cell receptor beta chains follows, all from one sample in a study of early T cells in non-severe SARS-CoV-2 infection. Each CDR3 protein gets one entry after TCRdb re-called the 5' RACE reads with MiXCR. The data hold roughly 80,000 distinct CDR3 sequences, with over 11% observed a single time. The specimen sequenced was whole blood. The receptors stem from an adult who was a healthcare worker with PCR-confirmed SARS-CoV-2 infection or an uninfected control (not recorded which). Each CDR3 is given with its conserved first and last residue. A D gene is named only where the DNA matches it firmly.

D gene: NA; V gene: TRBV11-2; J gene: TRBJ2-3; CDR3 protein: CASSLRLRGDTQYF
D gene: NA; V gene: TRBV5-1; J gene: TRBJ2-7; CDR3 protein: CASSTRGPSYEQYF
D gene: NA; V gene: TRBV25-1; J gene: TRBJ2-5; CDR3 protein: CASSQSETQYF
D gene: TRBD1; V gene: TRBV10-3; J gene: TRBJ2-7; CDR3 protein: CAISESTGQGDEQYF
D gene: TRBD1; V gene: TRBV28; J gene: TRBJ1-5; CDR3 protein: CASSETGVGQPQHF
D gene: TRBD1; V gene: TRBV10-1; J gene: TRBJ1-4; CDR3 protein: CASSDPGTVDEKLFF
D gene: NA; V gene: TRBV7-2; J gene: TRBJ2-1; CDR3 protein: CASSPRGTRSYNEQFF
D gene: NA; V gene: TRBV20-1; J gene: TRBJ1-4; CDR3 protein: CSAWGPGPINEKLFF
D gene: NA; V gene: TRBV27; J gene: TRBJ2-7; CDR3 protein: CASSLSENYEQYF
D gene: NA; V gene: TRBV10-3; J gene: TRBJ2-7; CDR3 protein: CAISEGAGSYEQYF
D gene: NA; V gene: TRBV5-1; J gene: TRBJ1-1; CDR3 protein: CASSLLAANTEAFF
D gene: NA; V gene: TRBV7-9; J gene: TRBJ1-4; CDR3 protein: CASSSRGEKLFF
D gene: NA; V gene: TRBV28; J gene: TRBJ2-5; CDR3 protein: CASSPGPFQETQYF
D gene: TRBD1; V gene: TRBV29-1; J gene: TRBJ2-7; CDR3 protein: CSVRGQGAFYEQYF
D gene: NA; V gene: TRBV11-2; J gene: TRBJ1-6; CDR3 protein: CASSPGTLYNSPLHF
D gene: TRBD2; V gene: TRBV7-6; J gene: TRBJ2-3; CDR3 protein: CASSKTSGSTDTQYF
D gene: NA; V gene: TRBV19; J gene: TRBJ1-6; CDR3 protein: CASSTSGEGRNSPLHF
D gene: TRBD1; V gene: TRBV20-1; J gene: TRBJ2-7; CDR3 protein: CSARTRDRGTYEQYF
D gene: NA; V gene: TRBV9; J gene: TRBJ1-2; CDR3 protein: CASSVDTINYGYTF
D gene: NA; V gene: TRBV18; J gene: TRBJ1-3; CDR3 protein: CASSPRPRETGDTIYF
D gene: TRBD1; V gene: TRBV29-1; J gene: TRBJ2-1; CDR3 protein: CSVPGQGRNEQFF
D gene: NA; V gene: TRBV10-2; J gene: TRBJ1-5; CDR3 protein: CASSESGVNQPQHF
D gene: TRBD1; V gene: TRBV11-3; J gene: TRBJ2-1; CDR3 protein: CASSLGDSNEQFF
D gene: NA; V gene: TRBV11-1; J gene: TRBJ2-7; CDR3 protein: CASSPEATSSYEQYF
D gene: TRBD2; V gene: TRBV7-8; J gene: TRBJ2-5; CDR3 protein: CASSSSRTSGGALQETQYF
D gene: NA; V gene: TRBV2; J gene: TRBJ1-5; CDR3 protein: CASSLSDRVQPQHF
D gene: TRBD1; V gene: TRBV13; J gene: TRBJ2-7; CDR3 protein: CASSLGRDRGHEQYF
D gene: NA; V gene: TRBV11-2; J gene: TRBJ2-6; CDR3 protein: CASSLWTSGANVLTF
D gene: NA; V gene: TRBV7-9; J gene: TRBJ2-3; CDR3 protein: CASSSYLDTQYF
D gene: NA; V gene: TRBV5-1; J gene: TRBJ2-5; CDR3 protein: CASSYQGQSGETQYF
D gene: TRBD2; V gene: TRBV7-3; J gene: TRBJ2-3; CDR3 protein: CASSERASGIDTQYF
D gene: TRBD1; V gene: TRBV5-1; J gene: TRBJ2-7; CDR3 protein: CASSEQGANEQYF
D gene: NA; V gene: TRBV7-2; J gene: TRBJ1-2; CDR3 protein: CASSGRNYGYTF
D gene: NA; V gene: TRBV6-2/TRBV6-3; J gene: TRBJ2-5; CDR3 protein: CASSYSEVETQYF
D gene: NA; V gene: TRBV30; J gene: TRBJ1-2; CDR3 protein: CAWSQLGVNGYTF
D gene: NA; V gene: TRBV10-3; J gene: TRBJ2-4; CDR3 protein: CAISDGPGGAKNIQYF
D gene: NA; V gene: TRBV6-1; J gene: TRBJ2-4; CDR3 protein: CASRVEAKNIQYF
D gene: NA; V gene: TRBV3-1; J gene: TRBJ1-1; CDR3 protein: CASSHQGGSTEAFF
D gene: TRBD1; V gene: TRBV12-3/TRBV12-4; J gene: TRBJ2-7; CDR3 protein: CASSFNRGDYEQYF
D gene: TRBD1; V gene: TRBV3-1; J gene: TRBJ1-2; CDR3 protein: CASSSWTGDLSYTF
D gene: NA; V gene: TRBV27; J gene: TRBJ2-1; CDR3 protein: CASSFSDEQFF
D gene: NA; V gene: TRBV19; J gene: TRBJ1-1; CDR3 protein: CASYQNTEAFF
D gene: TRBD1; V gene: TRBV29-1; J gene: TRBJ2-3; CDR3 protein: CSVHRDRGTDTQYF
D gene: TRBD1; V gene: TRBV4-2; J gene: TRBJ2-2; CDR3 protein: CASSRDRRNTGELFF
D gene: NA; V gene: TRBV7-2; J gene: TRBJ2-1; CDR3 protein: CASSSWTANNEQFF
D gene: NA; V gene: TRBV4-1; J gene: TRBJ2-1; CDR3 protein: CASSQEPSLNYNEQFF
D gene: NA; V gene: TRBV2; J gene: TRBJ1-3; CDR3 protein: CASSESGRRRGGNTIYF
D gene: TRBD1; V gene: TRBV19; J gene: TRBJ1-5; CDR3 protein: CASSPSGQDNQPQHF